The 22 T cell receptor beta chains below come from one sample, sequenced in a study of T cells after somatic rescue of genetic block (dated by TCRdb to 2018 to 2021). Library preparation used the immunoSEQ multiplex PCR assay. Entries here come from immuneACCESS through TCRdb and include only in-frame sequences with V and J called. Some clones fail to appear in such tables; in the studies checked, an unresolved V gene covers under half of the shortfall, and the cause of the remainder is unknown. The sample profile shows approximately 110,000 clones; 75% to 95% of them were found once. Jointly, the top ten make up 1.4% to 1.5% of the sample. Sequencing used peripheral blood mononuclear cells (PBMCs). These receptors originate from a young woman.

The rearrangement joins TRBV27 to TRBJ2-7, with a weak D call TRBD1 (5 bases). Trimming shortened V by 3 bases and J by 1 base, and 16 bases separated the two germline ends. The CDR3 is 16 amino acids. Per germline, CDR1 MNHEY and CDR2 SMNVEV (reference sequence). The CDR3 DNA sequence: TGTGCCAGCAGTTTTGTGTTGGGTGCAGGGTCCTACGAGCAGTACTTC. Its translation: CASSFVLGAGSYEQYF.

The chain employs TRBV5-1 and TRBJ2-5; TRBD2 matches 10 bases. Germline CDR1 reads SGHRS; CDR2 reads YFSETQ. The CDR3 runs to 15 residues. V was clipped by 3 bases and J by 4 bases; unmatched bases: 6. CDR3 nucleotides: TGCGCCAGCAGCTCCACAGCGGGGGGGCCAGAGACCCAGTACTTC. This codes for CASSSTAGGPETQYF.

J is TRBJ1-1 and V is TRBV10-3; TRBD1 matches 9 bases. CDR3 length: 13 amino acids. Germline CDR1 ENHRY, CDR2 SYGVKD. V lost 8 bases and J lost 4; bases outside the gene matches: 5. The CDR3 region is CAIGTGMGTEAFF. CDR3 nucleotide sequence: TGTGCCATCGGGACAGGGATGGGCACTGAAGCTTTCTTT.

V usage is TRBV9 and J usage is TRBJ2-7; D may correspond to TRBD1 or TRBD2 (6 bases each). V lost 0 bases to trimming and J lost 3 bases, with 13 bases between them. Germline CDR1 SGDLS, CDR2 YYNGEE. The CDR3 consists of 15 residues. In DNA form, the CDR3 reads TGTGCCAGCAGCGTAGAAGGGGGGATAAACTACGAGCAGTACTTC. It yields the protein CASSVEGGINYEQYF. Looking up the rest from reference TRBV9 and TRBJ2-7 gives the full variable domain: DSGVTQTPKHLITATGQRVTLRCSPRSGDLSVYWYQQSLDQGLQFLIQYYNGEERAKGNILERFSAQQFPDLHSELNLSSLELGDSALYFCASSVEGGINYEQYFGPGTRLTVT.

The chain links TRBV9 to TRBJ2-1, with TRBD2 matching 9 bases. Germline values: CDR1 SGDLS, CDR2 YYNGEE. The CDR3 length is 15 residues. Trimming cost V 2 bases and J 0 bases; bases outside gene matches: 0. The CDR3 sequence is CASSVSGGSYNEQFF. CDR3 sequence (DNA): TGTGCCAGCAGCGTTAGCGGGGGCTCCTACAATGAGCAGTTCTTC.

The CDR3 coding sequence is TGTGCCTGGAGTGTACTCGGTCGAGGTGTACTAATACAAGAGACCCAGTACTTC. It is translated as CAWSVLGRGVLIQETQYF. The chain is built from TRBV30 and TRBJ2-5; D gene uncertain. With 0 bases removed from V and 2 bases from J, the gap between germline ends came to 22 bases. Germline loops: CDR1 GTSNPN, CDR2 SVGIG (reference sequence). The CDR3 has 18 amino acids.

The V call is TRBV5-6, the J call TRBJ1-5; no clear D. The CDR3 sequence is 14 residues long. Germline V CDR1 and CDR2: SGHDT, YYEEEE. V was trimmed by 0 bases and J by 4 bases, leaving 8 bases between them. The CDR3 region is CASSLGPRNQPQHF. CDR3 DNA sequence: TGTGCCAGCAGCTTGGGGCCGAGAAATCAGCCCCAGCATTTT.

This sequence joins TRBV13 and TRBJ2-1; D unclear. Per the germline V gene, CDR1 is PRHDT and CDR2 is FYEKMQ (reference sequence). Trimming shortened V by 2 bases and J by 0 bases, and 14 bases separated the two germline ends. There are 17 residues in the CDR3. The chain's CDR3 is CASSLYGRPSSYNEQFF. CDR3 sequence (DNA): TGTGCCAGCAGCTTATATGGCAGGCCGAGCTCCTACAATGAGCAGTTCTTC. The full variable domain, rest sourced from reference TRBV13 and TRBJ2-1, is AAGVIQSPRHLIKEKRETATLKCYPIPRHDTVYWYQQGPGQDPQFLISFYEKMQSDKGSIPDRFSAQQFSDYHSELNMSSLELGDSALYFCASSLYGRPSSYNEQFFGPGTRLTVL.

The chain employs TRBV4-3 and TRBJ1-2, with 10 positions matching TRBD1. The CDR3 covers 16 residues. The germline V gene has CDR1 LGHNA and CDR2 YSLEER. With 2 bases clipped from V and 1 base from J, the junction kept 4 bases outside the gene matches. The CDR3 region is CASSQSRDRGNYGYTF. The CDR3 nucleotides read TGCGCCAGCAGCCAATCCCGGGACAGGGGTAACTATGGCTACACCTTC.

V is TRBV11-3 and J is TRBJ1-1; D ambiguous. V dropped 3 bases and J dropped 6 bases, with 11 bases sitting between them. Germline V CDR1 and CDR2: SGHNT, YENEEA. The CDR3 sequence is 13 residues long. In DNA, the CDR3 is TGTGCCAGCAGCTTCGTCCGGAAGGCTGAAGCTTTCTTT. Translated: CASSFVRKAEAFF. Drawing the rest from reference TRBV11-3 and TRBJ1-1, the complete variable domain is EAGVVQSPRYKIIEKKQPVAFWCNPISGHNTLYWYLQNLGQGPELLIRYENEEAVDDSQLPKDRFSAERLKGVDSTLKIQPAELGDSAVYLCASSFVRKAEAFFGQGTRLTVV.

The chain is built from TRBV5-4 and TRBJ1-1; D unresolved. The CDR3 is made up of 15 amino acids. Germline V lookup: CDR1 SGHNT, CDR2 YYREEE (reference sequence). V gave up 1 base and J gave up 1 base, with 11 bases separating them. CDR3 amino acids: CASSLWATGNTEAFF. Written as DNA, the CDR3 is TGTGCCAGCAGCTTGTGGGCGACGGGGAACACTGAAGCTTTCTTT.

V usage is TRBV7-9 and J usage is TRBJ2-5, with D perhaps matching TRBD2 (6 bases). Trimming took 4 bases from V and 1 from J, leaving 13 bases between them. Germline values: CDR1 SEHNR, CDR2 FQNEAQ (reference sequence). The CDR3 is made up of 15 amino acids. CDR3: CASSSWGDAQETQYF. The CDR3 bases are TGTGCCAGCAGCTCCTGGGGGGACGCCCAAGAGACCCAGTACTTC.

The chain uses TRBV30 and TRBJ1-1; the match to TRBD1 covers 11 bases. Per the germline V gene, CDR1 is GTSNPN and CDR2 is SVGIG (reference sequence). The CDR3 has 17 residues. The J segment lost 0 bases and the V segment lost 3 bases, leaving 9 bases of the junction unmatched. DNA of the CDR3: TGTGCCTGGAGGACCGGGACAGGGGGTATTTTGAACACTGAAGCTTTCTTT. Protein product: CAWRTGTGGILNTEAFF.

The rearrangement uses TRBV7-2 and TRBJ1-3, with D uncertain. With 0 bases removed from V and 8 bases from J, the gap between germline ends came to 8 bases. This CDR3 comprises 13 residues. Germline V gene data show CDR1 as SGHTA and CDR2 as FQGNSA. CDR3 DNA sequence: TGTGCCAGCAGCTTAGCGATTGAGGACACCATATATTTT. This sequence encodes CASSLAIEDTIYF.

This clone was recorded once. In DNA form, the CDR3 reads TGTACCAAACCGCTCAGGGACTTTCGGCCCCAGCATTTT. Protein product: CTKPLRDFRPQHF. This chain links TRBV25-1 with TRBJ1-5; D possibly corresponds to TRBD1 (5 bases). Germline values: CDR1 MGHDK, CDR2 SYGVNS. CDR3 length: 13 residues.

CDR3 region: CATSPEGSNSPLHF. The CDR3 region has the DNA TGTGCCACCAGCCCCGAGGGGTCTAATTCACCCCTCCACTTT. The chain uses TRBV15 and TRBJ1-6; D possibly corresponds to TRBD1 (5 bases). CDR1 is LNHNV, CDR2 YYDKDF, per germline (reference sequence). The CDR3 loop spans 14 amino acids. V was shortened by 5 bases and J by 6 bases, with 11 bases between the two germline ends.

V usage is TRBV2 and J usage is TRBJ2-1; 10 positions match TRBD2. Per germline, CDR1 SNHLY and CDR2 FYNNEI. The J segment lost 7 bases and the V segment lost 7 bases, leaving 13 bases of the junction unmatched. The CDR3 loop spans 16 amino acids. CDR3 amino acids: CASTQDASGGGNEQFF. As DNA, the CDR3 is TGTGCCAGCACTCAAGACGCTAGCGGGGGCGGGAATGAGCAGTTCTTC.

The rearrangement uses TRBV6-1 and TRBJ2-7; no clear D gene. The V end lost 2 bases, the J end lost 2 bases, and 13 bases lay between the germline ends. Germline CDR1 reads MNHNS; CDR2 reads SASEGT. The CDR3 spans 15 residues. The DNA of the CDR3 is TGTGCCAGCAGTGAAATGGGTGACGGACCCTACGAGCAGTACTTC. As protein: CASSEMGDGPYEQYF.

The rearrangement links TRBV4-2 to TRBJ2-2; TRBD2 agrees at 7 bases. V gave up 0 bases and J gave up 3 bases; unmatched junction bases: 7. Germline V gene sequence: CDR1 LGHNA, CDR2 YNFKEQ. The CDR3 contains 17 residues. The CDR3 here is CASSQELALADTGELFF. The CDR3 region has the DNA TGTGCCAGCAGCCAAGAACTAGCGCTGGCGGACACCGGGGAGCTGTTTTTT.

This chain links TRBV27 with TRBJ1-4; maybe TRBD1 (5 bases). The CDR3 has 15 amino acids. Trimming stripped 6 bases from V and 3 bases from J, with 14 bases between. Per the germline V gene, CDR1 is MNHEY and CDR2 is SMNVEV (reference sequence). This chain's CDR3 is CASRSLGEANEKLFF. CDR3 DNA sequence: TGTGCCAGCAGGTCATTAGGGGAGGCTAATGAAAAACTGTTTTTT.

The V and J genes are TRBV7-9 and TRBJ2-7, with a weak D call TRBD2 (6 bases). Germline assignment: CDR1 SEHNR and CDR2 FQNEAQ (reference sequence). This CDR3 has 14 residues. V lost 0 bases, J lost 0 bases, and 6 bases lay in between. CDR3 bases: TGTGCCAGCAGCTTAGCGGGAGGCTCCTACGAGCAGTACTTC. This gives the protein CASSLAGGSYEQYF.

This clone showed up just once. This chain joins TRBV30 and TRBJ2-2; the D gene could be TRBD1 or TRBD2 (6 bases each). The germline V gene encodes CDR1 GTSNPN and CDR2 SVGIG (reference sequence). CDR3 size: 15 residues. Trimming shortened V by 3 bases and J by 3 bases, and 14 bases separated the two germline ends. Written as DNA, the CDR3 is TGTGCCTGGAGGACCCCAGGGGAGGACACCGGGGAGCTGTTTTTT. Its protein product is CAWRTPGEDTGELFF.